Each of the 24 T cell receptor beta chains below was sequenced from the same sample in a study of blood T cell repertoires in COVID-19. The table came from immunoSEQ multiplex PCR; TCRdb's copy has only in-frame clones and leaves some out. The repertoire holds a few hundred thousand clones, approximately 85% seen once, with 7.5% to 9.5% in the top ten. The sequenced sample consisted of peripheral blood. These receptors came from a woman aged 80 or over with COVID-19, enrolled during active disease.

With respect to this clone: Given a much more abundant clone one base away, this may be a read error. The CDR3 DNA reads TGTGCCAGCAGACATTACAATGAGCAGTTCTTC. It yields the protein CASRHYNEQFF. The chain uses TRBV11-2 and TRBJ2-1; no reliable D call. V was pared by 6 bases and J by 4 bases, with 4 bases between. Looked up from germline, CDR1 is SGHAT and CDR2 is FQNNGV. The CDR3 is 11 amino acids.

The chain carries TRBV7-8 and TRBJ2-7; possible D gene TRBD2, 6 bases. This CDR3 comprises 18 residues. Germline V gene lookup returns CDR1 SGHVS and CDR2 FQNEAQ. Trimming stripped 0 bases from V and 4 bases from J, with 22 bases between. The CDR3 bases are TGTGCCAGCAGCTTAGCGAAGTGGGGACTCCTGGGAAAGTACGAGCAGTACTTC. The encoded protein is CASSLAKWGLLGKYEQYF. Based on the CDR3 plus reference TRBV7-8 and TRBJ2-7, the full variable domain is GAGVSQSPRYKVAKRGQDVALRCDPISGHVSLFWYQQALGQGPEFLTYFQNEAQLDKSGLPSDRFFAERPEGSVSTLKIQRTQQEDSAVYLCASSLAKWGLLGKYEQYFGPGTRLTVT.

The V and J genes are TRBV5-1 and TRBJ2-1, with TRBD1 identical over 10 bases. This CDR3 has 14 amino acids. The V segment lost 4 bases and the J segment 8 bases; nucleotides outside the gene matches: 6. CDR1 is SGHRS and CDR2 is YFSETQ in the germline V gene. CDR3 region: CASSPGQGWDEQFF. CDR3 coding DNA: TGCGCCAGCAGCCCGGGACAGGGGTGGGATGAGCAGTTCTTC. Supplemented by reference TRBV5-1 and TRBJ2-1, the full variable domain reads KAGVTQTPRYLIKTRGQQVTLSCSPISGHRSVSWYQQTPGQGLQFLFEYFSETQRNKGNFPGRFSGRQFSNSRSEMNVSTLELGDSALYLCASSPGQGWDEQFFGPGTRLTVL.

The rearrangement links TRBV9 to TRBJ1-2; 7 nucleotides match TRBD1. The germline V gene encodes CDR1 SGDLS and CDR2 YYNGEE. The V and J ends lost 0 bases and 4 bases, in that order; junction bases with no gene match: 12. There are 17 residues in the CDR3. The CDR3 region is CASSVGTGATVSYGYTF. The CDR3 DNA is TGTGCCAGCAGCGTAGGAACAGGGGCCACCGTCTCCTATGGCTACACCTTC. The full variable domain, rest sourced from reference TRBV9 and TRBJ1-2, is DSGVTQTPKHLITATGQRVTLRCSPRSGDLSVYWYQQSLDQGLQFLIQYYNGEERAKGNILERFSAQQFPDLHSELNLSSLELGDSALYFCASSVGTGATVSYGYTFGSGTRLTVV.

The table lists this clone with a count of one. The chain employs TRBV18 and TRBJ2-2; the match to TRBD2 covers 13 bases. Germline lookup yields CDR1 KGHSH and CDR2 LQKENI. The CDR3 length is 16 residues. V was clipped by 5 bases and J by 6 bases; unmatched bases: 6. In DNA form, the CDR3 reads TGTGCCAGCTCAGTCGGGACTAGCGGGACCCCCGGGGAGCTGTTTTTT. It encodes CASSVGTSGTPGELFF.

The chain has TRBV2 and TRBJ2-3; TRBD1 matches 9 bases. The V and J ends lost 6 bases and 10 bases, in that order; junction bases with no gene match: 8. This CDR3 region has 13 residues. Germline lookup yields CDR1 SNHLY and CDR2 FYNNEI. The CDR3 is CASSVRDRVAQYF. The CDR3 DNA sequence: TGTGCCAGCAGCGTCCGGGACAGGGTCGCGCAGTATTTT.

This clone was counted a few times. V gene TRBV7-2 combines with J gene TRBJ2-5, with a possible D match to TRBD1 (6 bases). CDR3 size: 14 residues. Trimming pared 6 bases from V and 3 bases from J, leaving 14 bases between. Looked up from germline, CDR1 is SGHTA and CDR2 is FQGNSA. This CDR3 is CASRETTGKETQYF. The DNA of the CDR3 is TGTGCCAGCAGGGAAACTACAGGGAAAGAGACCCAGTACTTC.

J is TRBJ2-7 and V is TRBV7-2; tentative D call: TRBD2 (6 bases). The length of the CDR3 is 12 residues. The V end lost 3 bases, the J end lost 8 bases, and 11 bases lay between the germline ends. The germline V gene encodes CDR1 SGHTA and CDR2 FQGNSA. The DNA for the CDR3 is TGTGCCAGCAGCTTCGGCGCGGGGCAGCAGTACTTC. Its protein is CASSFGAGQQYF.

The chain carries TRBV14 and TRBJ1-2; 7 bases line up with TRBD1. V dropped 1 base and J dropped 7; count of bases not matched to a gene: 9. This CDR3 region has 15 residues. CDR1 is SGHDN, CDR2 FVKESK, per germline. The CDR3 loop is CASSQVDRPGIGYTF. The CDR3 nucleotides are TGTGCCAGCAGCCAAGTGGACAGGCCCGGGATTGGCTACACCTTC. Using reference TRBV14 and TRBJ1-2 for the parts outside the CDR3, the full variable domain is EAGVTQFPSHSVIEKGQTVTLRCDPISGHDNLYWYRRVMGKEIKFLLHFVKESKQDESGMPNNRFLAERTGGTYSTLKVQPAELEDSGVYFCASSQVDRPGIGYTFGSGTRLTVV.

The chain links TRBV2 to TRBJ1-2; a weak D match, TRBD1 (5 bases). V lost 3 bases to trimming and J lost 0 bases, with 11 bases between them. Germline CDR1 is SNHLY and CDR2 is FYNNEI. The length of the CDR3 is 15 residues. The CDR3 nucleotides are TGTGCCAGCAGTGATAAAGGGGCAGCTAACTATGGCTACACCTTC. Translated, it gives CASSDKGAANYGYTF.

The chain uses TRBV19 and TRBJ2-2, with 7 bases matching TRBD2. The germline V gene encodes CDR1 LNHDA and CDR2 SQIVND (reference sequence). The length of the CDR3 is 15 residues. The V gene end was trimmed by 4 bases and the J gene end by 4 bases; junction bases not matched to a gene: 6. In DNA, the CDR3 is TGTGCCAGTAGTAAAGCTAGCGGACCCACCGGGGAGCTGTTTTTT. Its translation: CASSKASGPTGELFF.

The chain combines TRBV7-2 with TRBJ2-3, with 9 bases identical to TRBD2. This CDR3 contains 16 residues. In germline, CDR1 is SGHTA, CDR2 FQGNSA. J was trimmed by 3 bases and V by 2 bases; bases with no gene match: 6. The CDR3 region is CASSLLASGKTDTQYF. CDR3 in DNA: TGTGCCAGCAGCTTATTGGCTAGCGGGAAAACAGATACGCAGTATTTT.

DNA of the CDR3: TGCGCCAGCAGCCATGGAGGGAACACTGAAGCTTTCTTT. This gives the protein CASSHGGNTEAFF. The chain is built from TRBV5-1 and TRBJ1-1; unclear D gene. Germline CDR1 SGHRS, CDR2 YFSETQ. V lost 4 bases and J lost 1, with 8 bases in between. This CDR3 has 13 residues.

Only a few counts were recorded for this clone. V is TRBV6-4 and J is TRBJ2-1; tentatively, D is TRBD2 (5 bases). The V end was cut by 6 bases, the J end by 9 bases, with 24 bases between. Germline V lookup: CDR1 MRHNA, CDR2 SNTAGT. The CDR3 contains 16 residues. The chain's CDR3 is CASSLGGGGLQSEQFF. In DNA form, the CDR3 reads TGTGCCAGCAGCCTAGGAGGCGGAGGCCTACAATCTGAGCAGTTCTTC.

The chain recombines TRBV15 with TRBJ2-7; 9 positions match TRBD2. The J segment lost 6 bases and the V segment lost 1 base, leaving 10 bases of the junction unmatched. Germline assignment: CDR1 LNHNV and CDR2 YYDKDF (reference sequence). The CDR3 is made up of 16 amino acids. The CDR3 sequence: CATSRGGAGGLGEQYF. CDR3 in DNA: TGTGCCACCAGCAGAGGGGGGGCGGGGGGGCTTGGCGAGCAGTACTTC.

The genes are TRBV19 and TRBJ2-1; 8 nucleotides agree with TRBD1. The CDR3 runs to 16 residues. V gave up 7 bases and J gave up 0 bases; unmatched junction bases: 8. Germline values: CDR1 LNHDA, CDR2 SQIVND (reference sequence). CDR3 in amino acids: CASTRGQGNSYNEQFF. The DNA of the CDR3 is TGTGCCAGTACTCGCGGACAGGGTAACTCCTACAATGAGCAGTTCTTC.

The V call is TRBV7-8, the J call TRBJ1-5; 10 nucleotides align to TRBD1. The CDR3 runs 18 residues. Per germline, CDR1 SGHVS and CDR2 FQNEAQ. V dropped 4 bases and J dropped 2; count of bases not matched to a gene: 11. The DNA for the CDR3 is TGTGCCAGCAGCTCCCGGGACAGGGGAAGAGAAGGCAATCAGCCCCAGCATTTT. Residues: CASSSRDRGREGNQPQHF.

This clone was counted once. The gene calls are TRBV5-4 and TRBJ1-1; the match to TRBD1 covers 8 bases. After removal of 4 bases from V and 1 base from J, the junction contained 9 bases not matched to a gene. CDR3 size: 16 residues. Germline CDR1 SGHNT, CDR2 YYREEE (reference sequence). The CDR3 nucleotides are TGTGCCAGCAGCAGAGGGACCGGGACAGGGAACACTGAAGCTTTCTTT. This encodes CASSRGTGTGNTEAFF.

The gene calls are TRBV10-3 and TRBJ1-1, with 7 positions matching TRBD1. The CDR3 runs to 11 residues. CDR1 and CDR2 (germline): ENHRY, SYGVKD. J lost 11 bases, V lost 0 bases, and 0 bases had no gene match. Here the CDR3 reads CAISESRGAFF. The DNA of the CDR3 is TGTGCCATCAGTGAGTCCAGGGGGGCTTTCTTT.

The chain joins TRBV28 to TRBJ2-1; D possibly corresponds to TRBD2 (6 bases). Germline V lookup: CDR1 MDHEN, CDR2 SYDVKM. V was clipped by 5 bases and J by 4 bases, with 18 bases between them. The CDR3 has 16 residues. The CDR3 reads CASSGVWAGSYNEQFF. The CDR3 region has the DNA TGTGCCAGCAGTGGGGTCTGGGCGGGATCTTACAATGAGCAGTTCTTC.

CDR3 amino acids: CASSYTGTSAFNEQFF. DNA for the CDR3: TGTGCCAGCAGCTATACCGGGACTAGCGCTTTTAATGAGCAGTTCTTC. The chain employs TRBV9 and TRBJ2-1, with 10 bases that match TRBD2. CDR3 length: 16 residues. V shed 4 bases and J 7 bases; nucleotides not matched to a gene: 11. Per the germline V gene, CDR1 is SGDLS and CDR2 is YYNGEE.

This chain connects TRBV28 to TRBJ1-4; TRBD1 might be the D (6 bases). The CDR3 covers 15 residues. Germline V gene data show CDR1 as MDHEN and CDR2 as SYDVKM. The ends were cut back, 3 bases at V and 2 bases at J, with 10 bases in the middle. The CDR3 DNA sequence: TGTGCCAGCAGTTTCAGGGGATTCACTAATGAAAAACTGTTTTTT. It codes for CASSFRGFTNEKLFF. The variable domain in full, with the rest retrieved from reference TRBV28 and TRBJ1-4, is DVKVTQSSRYLVKRTGEKVFLECVQDMDHENMFWYRQDPGLGLRLIYFSYDVKMKEKGDIPEGYSVSREKKERFSLILESASTNQTSMYLCASSFRGFTNEKLFFGSGTQLSVL.

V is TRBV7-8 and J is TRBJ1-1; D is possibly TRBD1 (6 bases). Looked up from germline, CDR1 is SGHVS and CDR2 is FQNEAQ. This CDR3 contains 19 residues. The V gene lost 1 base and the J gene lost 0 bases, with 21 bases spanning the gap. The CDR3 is CASSLVRFRGMVMNTEAFF. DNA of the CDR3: TGTGCCAGCAGCTTAGTTCGTTTCAGGGGAATGGTCATGAACACTGAAGCTTTCTTT.

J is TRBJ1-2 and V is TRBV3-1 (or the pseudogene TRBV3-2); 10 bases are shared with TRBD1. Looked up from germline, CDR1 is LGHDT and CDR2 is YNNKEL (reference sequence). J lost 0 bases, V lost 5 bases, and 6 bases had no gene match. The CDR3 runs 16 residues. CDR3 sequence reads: CASSAGQGTTNYGYTF. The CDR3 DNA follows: TGTGCCAGCAGCGCGGGACAGGGGACGACTAACTATGGCTACACCTTC.